This T cell receptor (beta chain) stems from a study of immune evolution from preneoplasia to lung adenocarcinoma. The study, taken as a whole, reports: Clonality was highest in normal lung, lower in later-stage lesions apparently.

Each case's diagnosis was confirmed by two pathologists on H&E. The assay was immunoSEQ multiplex PCR, and TCRdb's table has in-frame clones only and misses some. The sample gives about 5,000 clones, around four fifths of which show up once; approximately 4% is in the top ten. This CDR3 is 15 amino acids long. Germline V gene data show CDR1 as KGHSH and CDR2 as LQKENI. V lost 3 bases to trimming and J lost 1 base, with 12 bases between them. Of note for this clone: Its antigen is unidentified.

The sample was FFPE adjacent normal lung tissue. This clonotype was obtained from a person aged 65-85 years with lung adenocarcinoma. This sequence joins TRBV18 and TRBJ1-1; a weak D match, TRBD1 (5 bases). CDR3 residues: CASSPNLDRNTEAFF. The CDR3 coding sequence is TGTGCCAGCTCACCTAACCTCGACAGGAACACTGAAGCTTTCTTT. The whole variable domain, filled in from reference TRBV18 and TRBJ1-1, reads NAGVMQNPRHLVRRRGQEARLRCSPMKGHSHVYWYRQLPEEGLKFMVYLQKENIIDESGMPKERFSAEFPKEGPSILRIQQVVRGDSAAYFCASSPNLDRNTEAFFGQGTRLTVV.